Here is one T cell receptor beta chain with its context. Its antigen has not been determined. Per-base quality was not reported, and no clone a single base away is much larger than it. The sample comes from a study of chemoradiotherapy in HPV16-positive cancers (dated by TCRdb to between 2021 and 2024). Study-level background: Functional T-cell assays on cells from two HPV16-positive patients defined candidate HPV-specific T-cell clones and common TCR motifs. Whether T-cell immunity against the HPV oncoproteins E6 and E7 changes during chemoradiotherapy and whether survival is affected by this immunity were examined in the study. The candidate HPV-specific TCRs and motifs were then tracked in TCR repertoires from over 80 patients with HPV-related cancers.

The paper's findings and limits, for the study overall: Expansion of candidate HPV-specific clones and E7-related TCR motifs was observed in the tumor microenvironment during treatment, whereas no such expansion was observed for non-HPV-specific T cells. Improved recurrence-free survival in HPV16-positive patients was associated with expansion of HPV-responsive T cells during chemoradiotherapy. The functional definition of HPV-specific T cells was derived from only two HPV16-positive patients, and the survival association was reported for HPV16-positive patients.

The library was built by means of the immunoSEQ multiplex PCR assay. The source is immuneACCESS, and TCRdb retained only in-frame sequences with V and J called. Part of the clones is not carried over; for the studies checked, unresolved V genes explain less than half of this, and the remainder is unexplained. The sample data list some 11,000 clones, and 72% of these were observed just once. The ten largest clones add up to 7% to 10% of the sample. The CDR3 sequence holds 15 residues, the cysteine and phenylalanine included. The retained sequence is limited to the CDR3, 45 bases, with the frame set at the first base. V is pruned by 6 bases and J by 9 bases, leaving 8 bases of the junction without a gene match. The germline V gene yields MNHEY for CDR1 and SVGAGI for CDR2. Repertoires were sampled repeatedly over the course of chemoradiotherapy, so clonal expansion could be followed in the tumor microenvironment.

The specimen was taken from a patient who underwent chemoradiotherapy. The source is a human donor with HPV-associated anogenital cancer. The chain was built from TRBV6-5 and TRBJ2-1; TRBD2 lines up with 13 middle nucleotides. The DNA is as follows: TGTGCCAGCAGAACACTAGCGGGAGGGAGGAGTGAGCAGTTCTTC. This is translated as CASRTLAGGRSEQFF.